This T cell receptor (beta chain) was observed in a study of regulatory T cells in long-lasting Graves disease (dated by TCRdb to about 2021). Study-wide context: Newly diagnosed Graves' disease patients had taken antithyroid drugs for less than 3 months. Patients with persistent Graves' disease were compared with patients with newly diagnosed Graves' disease using TCR sequencing and RNA sequencing of peripheral blood. The study was registered as a clinical trial and conducted in China. A total of roughly 35 samples underwent TCR sequencing: 13 from persistent and some 20 from newly diagnosed Graves' disease patients. Summary of the overall study and its limitations: Only peripheral blood was studied, because thyroid tissue, the primary lesion, was inaccessible. The authors noted that the small sample size was a limitation that may lower accuracy. A larger number of public clonotypes was shared among persistent patients (approximately 2,500) than among newly diagnosed patients (approximately 1,000). Persistent disease showed preferential use of TRBV28, TRBJ1-2 and TRBJ2-5, whereas newly diagnosed disease favored TRBV20-1 and TRBJ2-1. Sequencing and analysis were restricted to the TCR beta chain. Compared with newly diagnosed patients, persistent Graves' disease patients had lower TCR Shannon entropy and fewer highly expanded clones, which suggests clonal expansion.

The CDR3 covers 14 residues, taking in both the cysteine and the phenylalanine. The DNA shown is the 42-base CDR3, in frame from base 1. Reading the germline V gene (reference sequence) gives CDR1 LNHDA and CDR2 SQIVND. V is shortened by 5 bases, J by 2 bases, and the region joining them spans 12 bases. The intended sense of this specimen's time point label: newly diagnosed GD, antithyroid drugs for less than 3 months. RNA was extracted from PBMCs in TRIzol for both TCR sequencing and RNA sequencing. The diagnosis of Graves' disease was made according to American Thyroid Association guidelines. Patients for the study were recruited at an endocrinology department in Xi'an, China. Each patient gave about 10 milliliters of peripheral blood, collected in an EDTA anticoagulant tube. Ficoll Paque Plus density gradient separation was used to isolate PBMCs, and no further T cell sorting was done. An Agilent 2100 Bioanalyzer and agarose gel were used to check RNA quality, and a NanoDrop 2000 was used to measure RNA concentration.

Library preparation was by multiplex PCR. Data came from an Illumina HiSeq 4000. TCR beta libraries were built with iRepertoire HTBI primers and Arm-PCR amplification of CDR3 regions. PCR products were gel purified before sequencing. Under the source paper's analysis protocol: Gene usage analysis of CDR3 amino acid clonotypes relied on the 60 or so TRBV and 14 TRBJ segments identified across samples. COPE and FqMerger were used to merge filtered high-quality paired reads into contigs. BLAST was used to align contigs to the IMGT TRBV, TRBD and TRBJ reference genes, and CDR3 was defined following IMGT. Highly expanded clones were defined as clonotypes with a frequency above 0.1%. Shannon entropy was used to measure repertoire diversity, and the Gini coefficient was used to measure V-J evenness. Public clonotypes were defined as clonotypes shared by more than one individual. In TCRdb, the public reads were trimmed at Q25 with fastp and aligned with MiXCR, with productive beta chains retained. Rows with one shared CDR3 protein collapse into an entry with the most common genes and DNA. The authors' filters were not applied to this entry. This sample is represented by around 470,000 distinct CDR3 sequences; less than 15% of them were singletons. Jointly, the top ten make up about a sixth of the sample.

With respect to this clonotype: Its binding antigen is unknown. It has no much larger one-base neighbor in the sample; base qualities were not kept.

This same sample was also taken into another study, of T cells in Graves' hyperthyroidism and ophthalmopathy. As noted in the second study: Stable Graves' hyperthyroidism was defined as the absence of progression to ophthalmopathy over 18 months of follow-up. Hyperthyroidism patients were newly diagnosed, with disease duration under 2 months, and aged 18 to 65 years. Any patient with an uncontrolled infection, another autoimmune disease, pregnancy or lactation was excluded. Diagnoses were established on the basis of clinical symptoms, serum thyroxine and TRAb, thyroid ultrasound, and orbital computed tomography. For the first round of RT-PCR on the TCR CDR3, the HTBI primer set was used together with the Qiagen OneStep RT-PCR kit. Most expanded thyroid clonotypes (frequency above 0.001) were also detected in blood, a finding suggesting that blood repertoires may reflect thyroid immune responses. A 13 V-J signature model separated ophthalmopathy from stable hyperthyroidism, with 87.88% sensitivity and approximately 81% specificity in cross-validation and 80%/75% in testing. In validation, the model predicted progression to ophthalmopathy a median of approximately 6.3 months before onset, with about 67% sensitivity and around 76% specificity. To identify TCR V-J signatures that set the groups apart, the researchers used a discovery cohort of roughly 100 patients, made up of 40 to 45 with Graves' ophthalmopathy and some 60 with stable Graves' hyperthyroidism. Prospective prediction of ophthalmopathy was tested in an independent validation cohort consisting of 18 to 20 hyperthyroidism patients and approximately 16 patients who later progressed to ophthalmopathy. The 75 to 100 discovery patients were randomly split 7:3 into training and test sets. Thyroid tissue and blood T-cell repertoires from more than 5 Graves' hyperthyroidism patients were also compared in the study. After blood sampling, hyperthyroidism patients were treated with methimazole at a starting dose of 30 mg daily, and ophthalmopathy patients were treated with high-dose intravenous methylprednisolone. A second multiplex PCR round built the libraries, followed by size selection and purification. Libraries were sequenced paired-end with 100 bp reads on an Illumina HiSeq2000. SOAPnuke was used to process the raw data, removing reads that contained adapters or uncalled bases, had a mean Phred below 15, or lacked an exact match to the constant primer or identifier. High-quality paired reads were merged using COPE v1.2.5, and each unique nucleotide sequence was defined as a clonotype. Clonotypes were aligned to IMGT TRBV, TRBD and TRBJ reference segments using MiTCR v1.1. Analysis was restricted to V-J combinations with a frequency above 0.0001, which covered 99% to 99.2% of repertoires. The TCS score was defined as F50 (clonal expansion) divided by E x V (chaos), with BLOSUM62-based TCRdist calculated between CDR3 peptides within each V-J. Welch's t-statistics and random forest reduced fewer than 550 V-J features to under 15, which were used in a naive Bayes classifier (R e1071). No statistical method was used to set the sample size in advance, and investigators knew the group allocation. According to the paper, TCR Vbeta CDR3 sequencing was carried out on over 130 peripheral blood samples, which came from under 50 ophthalmopathy, approximately 72 hyperthyroidism and about 17 progressor patients.

The input for sequencing was peripheral blood mononuclear cells (PBMCs), taken at new diagnosis, from a patient treated with antithyroid drugs. The chain couples TRBV19 to TRBJ1-1, with the D gene uncertain. This TCR was sampled from a woman between 50 and 59 years old with Graves disease. Donor details come from another sample of the same person, matched by shared clones. CDR3 region: CASSPEGFNTEAFF. The nucleotide sequence is TGTGCCAGTAGTCCGGAGGGATTTAACACTGAAGCTTTCTTT. Reference TRBV19 and TRBJ1-1 genes cover what lies past the CDR3, so the full variable domain is DGGITQSPKYLFRKEGQNVTLSCEQNLNHDAMYWYRQDPGQGLRLIYYSQIVNDFQKGDIAEGYSVSREKKESFPLTVTSAQKNPTAFYLCASSPEGFNTEAFFGQGTRLTVV.